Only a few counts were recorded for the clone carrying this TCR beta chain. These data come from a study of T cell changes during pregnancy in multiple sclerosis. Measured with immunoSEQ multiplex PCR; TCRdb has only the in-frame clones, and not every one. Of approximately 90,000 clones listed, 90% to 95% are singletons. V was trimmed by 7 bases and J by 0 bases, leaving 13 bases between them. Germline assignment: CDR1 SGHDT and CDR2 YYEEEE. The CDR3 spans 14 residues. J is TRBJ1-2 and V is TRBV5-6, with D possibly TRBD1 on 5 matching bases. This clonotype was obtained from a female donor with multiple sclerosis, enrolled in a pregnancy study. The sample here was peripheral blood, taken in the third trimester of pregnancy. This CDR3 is CASSVRGANYGYTF. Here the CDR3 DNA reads TGTGCCAGCTCGGTCCGGGGGGCTAACTATGGCTACACCTTC.